One and the same sample provided the 9 T cell receptor beta chains below, sequenced in a study of T cells in localized non-small cell lung cancer. TCRdb keeps only in-frame clones here, not all; method: immunoSEQ multiplex PCR. The sample lists 45,000 to 50,000 clones, around 83% occurring once. The material sequenced was PBMCs, taken before any cancer treatment. These receptors all stem from a man between 40 and 75 years old with stage II lung adenocarcinoma.

The chain couples TRBV9 to TRBJ1-3; TRBD1 matches at 7 bases. The J segment lost 4 bases and the V segment lost 0 bases, leaving 10 bases of the junction unmatched. CDR1 is SGDLS and CDR2 is YYNGEE in the germline V gene. The CDR3 runs 17 residues. The CDR3 spells CASSVEPSRGSGNTIYF. The CDR3 DNA reads TGTGCCAGCAGCGTAGAACCTTCCAGGGGGTCGGGAAACACCATATATTTT.

CDR3 DNA: TGTGCCAGCAGTTCGCCGGCAGACTATGGCTACACCTTC. Protein product: CASSSPADYGYTF. The chain employs TRBV28 and TRBJ1-2; D gene ambiguous. The CDR3 runs 13 residues. Germline V lookup: CDR1 MDHEN, CDR2 SYDVKM. Trimming pared 4 bases from V and 3 bases from J, leaving 9 bases between.

The chain is built from TRBV5-1 and TRBJ2-7; D is unresolved. V dropped 1 base and J dropped 2 bases, with 7 bases sitting between them. The germline CDR1 and CDR2 sequences are SGHRS and YFSETQ. The CDR3 covers 13 residues. Written as DNA, the CDR3 is TGCGCCAGCAGCTTGCAGGTCGCCTACGAGCAGTACTTC. It codes for CASSLQVAYEQYF.

This rearrangement joins TRBV9 to TRBJ1-3; D is possibly TRBD1 (5 bases). From germline, CDR1 is SGDLS and CDR2 YYNGEE. V shed 4 bases and J shed 2 bases, with 16 bases lying between them. CDR3 length equals 16 residues. CDR3 protein: CASSLGGGRAGNTIYF. CDR3 sequence (DNA): TGTGCCAGCAGCTTGGGGGGAGGGAGAGCTGGAAACACCATATATTTT.

This clone was seen more than once but under ten times. The gene calls are TRBV20-1 and TRBJ1-2; no firm D call. V dropped 6 bases and J dropped 8 bases, with 10 bases sitting between them. CDR1 DFQATT and CDR2 SNEGSKA come from the germline V gene (reference sequence). There are 10 residues in the CDR3. In DNA, the CDR3 is TGCAGTGCACACTCTCAAGGCTACACCTTC. This translates into CSAHSQGYTF.

The rearrangement links TRBV7-2 to TRBJ2-5; 7 bases are shared with TRBD1. Germline CDR1 is SGHTA and CDR2 is FQGNSA. J gave up 5 bases and V 5 bases, and 11 bases lay outside the gene matches. The length of the CDR3 is 15 residues. The CDR3, as DNA: TGTGCCAGCAGCCTACAACCGGACAGGAGCGAGACCCAGTACTTC. Amino acid sequence: CASSLQPDRSETQYF. The variable domain in full, with the rest retrieved from reference TRBV7-2 and TRBJ2-5, is GAGVSQSPSNKVTEKGKDVELRCDPISGHTALYWYRQSLGQGLEFLIYFQGNSAPDKSGLPSDRFSAERTGGSVSTLTIQRTQQEDSAVYLCASSLQPDRSETQYFGPGTRLLVL.

This chain connects TRBV25-1 to TRBJ1-2, with D possibly matching TRBD1 (5 bases). Germline V gene sequence: CDR1 MGHDK, CDR2 SYGVNS. The V and J ends lost 6 bases and 7 bases respectively, with 15 bases between them. The CDR3 contains 13 residues. The chain's CDR3 is CASRFSGRGGYTF. The CDR3 DNA sequence: TGTGCCAGCAGGTTTTCAGGGAGAGGTGGCTACACCTTC.

To note about this clone: The sample carries other DNA sequences with the same CDR3. The chain carries TRBV11-2 and TRBJ2-5, with unresolved D. The V end lost 3 bases, the J end lost 5 bases, and 4 bases lay between the germline ends. Germline values: CDR1 SGHAT, CDR2 FQNNGV. The CDR3 sequence is 11 residues long. This CDR3 is CASSFRETQYF. The CDR3 DNA reads as TGTGCCAGCAGCTTCAGGGAGACCCAGTACTTC.

This clone was seen once. The J gene is TRBJ1-2, the V gene TRBV30, with 8 bases matching TRBD1. J was trimmed by 4 bases and V by 5 bases; bases with no gene match: 6. The CDR3 is made up of 13 amino acids. Germline assignment: CDR1 GTSNPN and CDR2 SVGIG (reference sequence). The CDR3 coding sequence is TGTGCCTGGGCGCGGGACAGGCCCTATGGCTACACCTTC. Translation: CAWARDRPYGYTF.